These 29 T cell receptor beta chains originate from one sample sequenced in a study of T cells after posttransplantation cyclophosphamide (TCRdb year 2016). The library was made by the immunoSEQ multiplex PCR assay. Sourced from immuneACCESS, this table was stored by TCRdb with only in-frame sequences that have V and J called. A share of the clones is absent; for the studies checked, an unresolved V gene accounts for under half, and the remainder has no known explanation. The sample comprises under 45,000 clones, and every one was counted more than once. The top ten hold 4.5% of the sample. Sequencing was done on a sample of PBMCs. The source is a woman in her fifties or sixties in good health and a related stem cell transplant donor.

Many counts were recorded for this clone. This chain links TRBV6-1 with TRBJ2-3; 11 nucleotides line up with TRBD1. Germline V gene data show CDR1 as MNHNS and CDR2 as SASEGT. Trimming took 8 bases from V and 5 from J; bases not matched to a gene: 6. The CDR3 consists of 14 residues. The CDR3 coding sequence is TGTGCCAGCGCTCGGGACAGGGGGGGAGATACGCAGTATTTT. Its translation: CASARDRGGDTQYF.

In this sample, this clone turned up many times. CDR3: CASSLGQVGNTEAFF. The CDR3 DNA is TGCGCCAGCAGCTTGGGACAGGTAGGAAACACTGAAGCTTTCTTT. The gene calls are TRBV5-1 and TRBJ1-1; possibly TRBD1 for D (6 bases). This CDR3 is built from 15 residues. Deletions cut 0 bases from V and 2 bases from J, with 11 bases between. In germline, CDR1 is SGHRS, CDR2 YFSETQ. The variable domain in full, completed from reference TRBV5-1 and TRBJ1-1, reads KAGVTQTPRYLIKTRGQQVTLSCSPISGHRSVSWYQQTPGQGLQFLFEYFSETQRNKGNFPGRFSGRQFSNSRSEMNVSTLELGDSALYLCASSLGQVGNTEAFFGQGTRLTVV.

The sample holds many counts of this clone. This sequence joins TRBV19 and TRBJ2-3; D perhaps matches TRBD2 (5 bases). Trimming stripped 3 bases from V and 6 bases from J, with 16 bases between. The germline gives CDR1 LNHDA, CDR2 SQIVND (reference sequence). This CDR3 region has 15 residues. The chain's CDR3 is CASSIRSGLDDTQYF. CDR3 DNA: TGTGCCAGTAGTATTAGGTCCGGACTCGACGATACGCAGTATTTT.

This clone was observed at least ten times. V gene TRBV10-2 combines with J gene TRBJ1-1; TRBD1 agrees at 10 bases. CDR1 and CDR2 from the germline V gene are WSHSY and SAAADI. This CDR3 spans 15 amino acids. V shed 8 bases, J shed 0 bases, and the junction held 6 bases outside the gene matches. CDR3 DNA: TGCGCCAGCGTCCGGGACAGGGGCTTGAACACTGAAGCTTTCTTT. Amino acid sequence: CASVRDRGLNTEAFF.

In this sample, this clone turned up many times. The V and J genes are TRBV5-1 and TRBJ1-1, with 7 bases lining up with TRBD1. Germline V CDR1 and CDR2: SGHRS, YFSETQ. The trim removed 3 bases at V and 2 bases at J, leaving 10 bases unmatched. CDR3 length: 16 residues. The CDR3 DNA sequence: TGCGCCAGCAGCTGGGACAGTGGAGGGGGTAACACTGAAGCTTTCTTT. Translated, it gives CASSWDSGGGNTEAFF.

In this sample, this clone turned up many times. V gene TRBV6-5 combines with J gene TRBJ2-4; 9 nucleotides line up with TRBD1. V lost 2 bases to trimming and J lost 9 bases; unmatched junction nucleotides: 8. The CDR3 contains 15 residues. The germline V gene has CDR1 MNHEY and CDR2 SVGAGI. The CDR3 loop reads CASSYTPGQGSIQYF. The CDR3 bases are TGTGCCAGCAGTTACACCCCGGGACAGGGTTCCATTCAGTACTTC.

Many counts were recorded for this clone. This chain joins TRBV5-8 and TRBJ1-1, with D tentatively TRBD1 (6 bases). The germline V and J ends were trimmed by 7 bases and 4 bases, with 14 bases remaining between them. Per the germline V gene, CDR1 is SGHTS and CDR2 is YDEGEE. The length of the CDR3 is 13 residues. CDR3 protein: CASFLQGPTEAFF. As DNA, the CDR3 is TGTGCCAGCTTCCTACAGGGCCCCACTGAAGCTTTCTTT.

In this sample, this clone turned up many times. This chain links TRBV5-1 with TRBJ2-2; D unclear. CDR3 length: 12 residues. V gave up 4 bases and J gave up 8 bases, with 9 bases separating them. CDR1 and CDR2 (germline): SGHRS, YFSETQ. The CDR3 region has the DNA TGCGCCAGCAGCAACGTCAGAGGGGAGCTGTTTTTT. This codes for CASSNVRGELFF.

Many counts were recorded for this clone. The chain is built from TRBV28 and TRBJ1-1; D is uncertain. Deletions cut 6 bases from V and 1 base from J, with 9 bases between. CDR1 and CDR2 (germline): MDHEN, SYDVKM. The CDR3 consists of 13 residues. CDR3 DNA: TGTGCCAGCAGATCTAGAAAGAACACTGAAGCTTTCTTT. Its translation: CASRSRKNTEAFF.

This clone was counted at least ten times. This chain uses TRBV5-1 with TRBJ1-6; D is undetermined. Germline CDR1 is SGHRS and CDR2 is YFSETQ. V shed 3 bases and J shed 7 bases, with 17 bases lying between them. CDR3 size: 16 residues. The CDR3 DNA follows: TGCGCCAGCAGCTGGGATGTACCCGGGAGAAATTCACCCCTCCACTTT. Amino acid sequence: CASSWDVPGRNSPLHF.

This clone was detected ten times or more. The CDR3 nucleotides are TGTGCCACCCATGGGGCCAACGTCCTGACTTTC. It yields the protein CATHGANVLTF. The gene calls are TRBV25-1 and TRBJ2-6; D not resolved. CDR1 is MGHDK, CDR2 SYGVNS, per germline. Trimming pared 10 bases from V and 3 bases from J, leaving 4 bases between. The CDR3 totals 11 residues.

This clone was found many times. V is TRBV11-2 and J is TRBJ2-3; 8 nucleotides line up with TRBD1. From germline, CDR1 is SGHAT and CDR2 FQNNGV. Unmatched junction bases numbered 9, after V lost 5 bases and J lost 5 bases. CDR3 length equals 15 residues. As DNA, the CDR3 is TGTGCCAGCAGCCCGGACAGGGTGGTAGGAGATACGCAGTATTTT. The encoded protein is CASSPDRVVGDTQYF.

This clone has a count of ten or more. CDR3 amino acids: CASSASLGDSSNQPQHF. In DNA, the CDR3 is TGTGCCAGTAGTGCCTCGTTAGGGGACAGTTCTAATCAGCCCCAGCATTTT. This chain joins TRBV19 and TRBJ1-5; the match to TRBD1 covers 7 bases. The CDR3 is 17 amino acids. In germline, CDR1 is LNHDA, CDR2 SQIVND (reference sequence). The V gene end was trimmed by 5 bases and the J gene end by 4 bases; junction bases not matched to a gene: 14.

This chain uses TRBV27 with TRBJ1-6; D not resolved. Trimming cost V 6 bases and J 0 bases, with 21 bases left between them. In germline, CDR1 is MNHEY, CDR2 SMNVEV (reference sequence). This CDR3 has 19 residues. CDR3 bases: TGTGCCAGCAGACCGCCTCCTGGAAGGGAGAACTCCTATAATTCACCCCTCCACTTT. Protein sequence: CASRPPPGRENSYNSPLHF.

In its sample, this clone was seen many times. Here the CDR3 DNA reads TGTGCCAGCTCAGTGGGACAGGCCAACTATGGCTACACCTTC. Its translation: CASSVGQANYGYTF. J is TRBJ1-2 and V is TRBV18; 8 nucleotides agree with TRBD1. The CDR3 loop spans 14 amino acids. J lost 2 bases, V lost 5 bases, and 4 bases had no gene match. CDR1 KGHSH and CDR2 LQKENI come from the germline V gene.

The CDR3 region has the DNA TGTGCCAGCAGTTCGCGCCGGCAAGAGACCCAGTACTTC. This encodes CASSSRRQETQYF. The chain employs TRBV28 and TRBJ2-5; the D is unclear. The CDR3 extends over 13 amino acids. The germline CDR1 and CDR2 sequences are MDHEN and SYDVKM. Trimming stripped 4 bases from V and 2 bases from J, with 8 bases between.

This clone was counted ten times or more. The chain uses TRBV28 and TRBJ1-1, with 7 positions matching TRBD1. The CDR3 has 14 amino acids. Per the germline V gene, CDR1 is MDHEN and CDR2 is SYDVKM. The junction had 9 bases not matched to a gene; V was cut back by 6 bases and J by 5 bases. The CDR3 here is CASSPTTGRTEAFF. The CDR3 nucleotides read TGTGCCAGCAGCCCTACGACAGGGCGTACTGAAGCTTTCTTT.

This clone was seen ten or more times. The chain uses TRBV28 and TRBJ2-7; TRBD1 agrees at 8 bases. The germline CDR1 and CDR2 sequences are MDHEN and SYDVKM. This CDR3 is built from 11 residues. J lost 3 bases, V lost 8 bases, and 0 bases had no gene match. The CDR3 loop is CASGQGYEQYF. CDR3 DNA: TGTGCCAGCGGACAGGGCTACGAGCAGTACTTC. Combining the CDR3 with reference TRBV28 and TRBJ2-7 gives the whole variable domain DVKVTQSSRYLVKRTGEKVFLECVQDMDHENMFWYRQDPGLGLRLIYFSYDVKMKEKGDIPEGYSVSREKKERFSLILESASTNQTSMYLCASGQGYEQYFGPGTRLTVT.

Ten or more counts support this clone. The chain is built from TRBV5-5 and TRBJ1-2, with a weak D call TRBD1 (6 bases). Germline V CDR1 and CDR2: SGHKS, YYEKEE (reference sequence). V dropped 4 bases and J dropped 4 bases, with 14 bases sitting between them. The CDR3 is made up of 14 amino acids. The CDR3 sequence: CASSTGGASYGYTF. The CDR3 nucleotides read TGTGCCAGCAGCACTGGGGGGGCCAGCTATGGCTACACCTTC.

This clone was recorded at least ten times. The CDR3 reads CAWSVGQVLPEQYF. The CDR3 DNA reads as TGTGCCTGGAGTGTGGGACAGGTCCTGCCGGAGCAGTACTTC. The chain carries TRBV30 and TRBJ2-7, with 8 bases aligning to TRBD1. CDR1 and CDR2 from the germline V gene are GTSNPN and SVGIG (reference sequence). Trimming at V came to 0 bases and at J to 7 bases, leaving 8 bases not matched to a gene. This CDR3 is built from 14 residues.

The DNA of the CDR3 is TGTGCCAGCAGCTTCGGACAGCTCCTAAGGGGAGAGACCCAGTACTTC. It codes for CASSFGQLLRGETQYF. The chain has TRBV7-2 and TRBJ2-5; D possibly corresponds to TRBD1 (6 bases). The CDR3 spans 16 residues. Germline values: CDR1 SGHTA, CDR2 FQGNSA. Trimming removed 3 bases from V and 4 bases from J, with 18 bases in between.

This clone appeared many times. V usage is TRBV2 and J usage is TRBJ1-1; D ambiguous. This CDR3 comprises 11 residues. Trimming stripped 9 bases from V and 1 base from J, with 6 bases between. In germline, CDR1 is SNHLY, CDR2 FYNNEI. The CDR3 region is CARSKNTEAFF. The CDR3 nucleotides are TGTGCCAGATCCAAGAACACTGAAGCTTTCTTT.

This clone has at least ten counts. The CDR3 is CASSVGLAGTSTDTQYF. DNA of the CDR3: TGTGCCAGCAGCGTAGGGTTAGCGGGGACTAGCACAGATACGCAGTATTTT. This chain connects TRBV9 to TRBJ2-3; 8 bases line up with TRBD2. V lost 0 bases to trimming and J lost 0 bases; unmatched junction nucleotides: 6. Germline CDR1 and CDR2: SGDLS and YYNGEE. CDR3 length: 17 amino acids.

In its sample, this clone was seen many times. The chain joins TRBV30 to TRBJ2-1; 12 positions match TRBD2. The CDR3 has 20 residues. Germline lookup yields CDR1 GTSNPN and CDR2 SVGIG (reference sequence). Trimming took 0 bases from V and 0 from J; bases not matched to a gene: 12. The CDR3 protein is CAWSVLTSGGRKFSYNEQFF. The CDR3 DNA reads as TGTGCCTGGAGTGTGCTTACTAGCGGGGGGCGCAAGTTCTCCTACAATGAGCAGTTCTTC.

This clone came up many times. The chain is built from TRBV5-6 and TRBJ2-2; 9 positions agree with TRBD1. The CDR3 runs to 14 residues. With V trimmed by 2 bases and J by 7 bases, 3 bases remained unmatched. Germline V CDR1 and CDR2: SGHDT, YYEEEE. CDR3: CASSLQGAGGELFF. CDR3 sequence (DNA): TGTGCCAGCAGCTTACAGGGGGCGGGCGGGGAGCTGTTTTTT.

This clone was observed many times. This chain links TRBV5-1 with TRBJ1-5; tentative D call: TRBD1 (6 bases). This CDR3 comprises 17 residues. The V end lost 4 bases, the J end lost 7 bases, and 24 bases lay between the germline ends. Germline loops: CDR1 SGHRS, CDR2 YFSETQ. For the CDR3, the DNA is TGCGCCAGCAGCCCATCACCGGGGGGGGCGCAAAGCCAGCCCCAGCATTTT. Protein sequence: CASSPSPGGAQSQPQHF.

This clone came up many times. This chain uses TRBV5-6 with TRBJ2-7, with a weak D call TRBD2 (7 bases). The CDR3 has 14 amino acids. V dropped 5 bases and J dropped 7 bases, with 19 bases sitting between them. Germline lookup yields CDR1 SGHDT and CDR2 YYEEEE. This CDR3 is CASRSWGGAKEQYF. In DNA, the CDR3 is TGTGCCAGCAGGTCCTGGGGGGGGGCGAAAGAGCAGTACTTC.

The chain is built from TRBV27 and TRBJ2-7; 8 bases line up with TRBD2. The CDR3 contains 14 residues. Germline CDR1 is MNHEY and CDR2 is SMNVEV (reference sequence). The V and J ends lost 2 bases and 2 bases, in that order; junction bases with no gene match: 2. CDR3 sequence reads: CASSLRGGAYEQYF. CDR3 in DNA: TGTGCCAGCAGTTTACGGGGGGGAGCCTACGAGCAGTACTTC.

The table lists this clone with many counts. The chain recombines TRBV7-9 with TRBJ2-7; possible D gene TRBD1, 6 bases. CDR1 is SEHNR, CDR2 FQNEAQ, per germline (reference sequence). The CDR3 is made up of 14 amino acids. The ends were cut back, 1 base at V and 3 bases at J, with 10 bases in the middle. CDR3 DNA sequence: TGTGCCAGCAGCTTAGACGACAGGTACTACGAGCAGTACTTC. It is translated as CASSLDDRYYEQYF. Filled out from reference TRBV7-9 and TRBJ2-7, the complete variable domain reads DTGVSQNPRHKITKRGQNVTFRCDPISEHNRLYWYRQTLGQGPEFLTYFQNEAQLEKSRLLSDRFSAERPKGSFSTLEIQRTEQGDSAMYLCASSLDDRYYEQYFGPGTRLTVT.